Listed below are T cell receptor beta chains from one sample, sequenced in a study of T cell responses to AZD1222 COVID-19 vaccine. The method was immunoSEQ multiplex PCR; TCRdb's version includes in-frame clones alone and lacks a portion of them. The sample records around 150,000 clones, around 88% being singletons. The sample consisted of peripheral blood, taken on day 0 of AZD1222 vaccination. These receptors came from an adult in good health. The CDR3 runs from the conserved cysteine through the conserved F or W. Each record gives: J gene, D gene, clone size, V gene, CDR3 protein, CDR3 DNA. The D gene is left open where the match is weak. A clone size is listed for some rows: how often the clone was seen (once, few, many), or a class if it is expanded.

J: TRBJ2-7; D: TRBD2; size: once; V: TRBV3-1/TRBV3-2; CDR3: CASYTGTSYPYEQYF; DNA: TGTGCCTCCTATACCGGGACTAGCTATCCCTACGAGCAGTACTTC
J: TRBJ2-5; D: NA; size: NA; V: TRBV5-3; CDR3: CARSPPGDRETQYF; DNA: TGTGCCAGAAGCCCCCCTGGTGACAGGGAGACCCAGTACTTC
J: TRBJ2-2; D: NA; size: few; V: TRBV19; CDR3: CASSIRGVYSGELFF; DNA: TGTGCCAGTAGTATCAGAGGGGTTTATTCCGGGGAGCTGTTTTTT
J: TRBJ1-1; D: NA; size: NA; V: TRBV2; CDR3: CASSFRVGDTEAFF; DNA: TGTGCCAGCAGTTTCAGGGTCGGGGACACTGAAGCTTTCTTT
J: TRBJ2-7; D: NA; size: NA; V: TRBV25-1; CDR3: CASSRGSRSPYF; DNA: TGTGCCAGCAGCCGGGGTTCGAGGAGTCCGTACTTC
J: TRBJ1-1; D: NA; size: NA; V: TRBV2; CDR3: CASSLTSGGNTEAFF; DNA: TGTGCCAGCTCACTCACCTCCGGGGGAAACACTGAAGCTTTCTTT
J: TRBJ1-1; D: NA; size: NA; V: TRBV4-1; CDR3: CASSQGFTDGTEAFF; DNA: TGCGCCAGCAGCCAAGGTTTTACTGATGGCACTGAAGCTTTCTTT
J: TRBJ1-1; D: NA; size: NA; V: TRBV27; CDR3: CASTPTGLNTEAFF; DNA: TGTGCCAGCACTCCGACAGGACTGAACACTGAAGCTTTCTTT
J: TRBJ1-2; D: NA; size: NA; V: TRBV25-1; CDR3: CASSEYDRRPGGYTF; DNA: TGTGCCAGCAGTGAATACGACAGACGTCCCGGTGGCTACACCTTC
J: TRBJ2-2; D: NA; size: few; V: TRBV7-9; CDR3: CASSLVVLGELFF; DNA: TGTGCCAGCAGCTTAGTGGTCCTAGGGGAGCTGTTTTTT
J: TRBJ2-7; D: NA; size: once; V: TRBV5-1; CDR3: CASSGGRDSYEQYF; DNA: TGCGCCAGCAGCGGGGGTCGAGACTCCTACGAGCAGTACTTC
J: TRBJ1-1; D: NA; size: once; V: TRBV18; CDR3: CASSPVMNTEAFF; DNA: TGTGCCAGCTCACCGGTTATGAACACTGAAGCTTTCTTT
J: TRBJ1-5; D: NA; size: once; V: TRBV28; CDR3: CASSQGGLAAQHF; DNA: TGTGCCAGCAGCCAAGGGGGGCTGGCAGCCCAGCATTTT
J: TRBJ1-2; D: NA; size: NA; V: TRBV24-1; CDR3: CATSDLQKQGADYGYTF; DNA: TGTGCCACCAGTGATTTGCAAAAACAGGGAGCGGACTATGGCTACACCTTC
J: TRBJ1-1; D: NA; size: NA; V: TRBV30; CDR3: CAWSPGRGTEAFF; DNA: TGTGCCTGGAGTCCGGGGAGGGGCACTGAAGCTTTCTTT
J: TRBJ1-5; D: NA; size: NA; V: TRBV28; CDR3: CASRRADQPQHF; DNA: TGTGCCAGCAGACGGGCGGATCAGCCCCAGCATTTT
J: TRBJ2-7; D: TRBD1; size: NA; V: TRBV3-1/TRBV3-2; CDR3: CASSQEQGVTYEQYF; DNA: TGTGCCAGCAGCCAAGAACAGGGGGTCACCTACGAGCAGTACTTC
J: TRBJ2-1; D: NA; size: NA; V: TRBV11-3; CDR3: CASSLTRLGLADNEQFF; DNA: TGTGCCAGCAGCCTGACTAGATTGGGGTTAGCGGACAATGAGCAGTTCTTC
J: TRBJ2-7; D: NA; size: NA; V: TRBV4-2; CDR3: CASSPGLRARHRYEQYF; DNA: TGTGCCAGCAGCCCGGGACTTCGAGCGCGACACCGGTACGAGCAGTACTTC
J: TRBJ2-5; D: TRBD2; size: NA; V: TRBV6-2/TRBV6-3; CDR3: CASSFLGGETQYF; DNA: TGTGCCAGCAGTTTTCTGGGGGGGGAGACCCAGTACTTC
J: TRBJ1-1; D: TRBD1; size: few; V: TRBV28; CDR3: CASSSTQFQGAGEAFF; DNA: TGTGCCAGCAGTTCAACGCAATTTCAGGGGGCAGGTGAAGCTTTCTTT
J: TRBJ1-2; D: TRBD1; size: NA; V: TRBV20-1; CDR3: CSASGGHRGRRDYGYTF; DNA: TGTAGTGCTAGTGGGGGGCACAGGGGTCGGCGGGACTATGGCTACACCTTC